Each of the 11 T cell receptor beta chains below was sequenced from the same sample in a study of a mutant IDH1 vaccine in newly diagnosed glioma. Their antigen targets remain unknown. The protocol was immunoSEQ multiplex PCR, while the TCRdb copy is restricted to in-frame clones and leaves out a portion. The data contain over 40,000 clones, 80% to 90% of them singletons. Time point indicated: week 35, safety follow-up. Doses consisted of 300 ug of mutant IDH1 20-mer peptide each, paired with topical imiquimod. This specimen was PBMCs, taken from a glioma patient whose treatment included an IDH1 peptide vaccine. The source is a man in his forties or fifties with glioma.

The chain has TRBV6-6 and TRBJ1-5, with 7 nucleotides matching TRBD1. The junction had 10 bases not matched to a gene; V was cut back by 11 bases and J by 6 bases. CDR3 length: 13 amino acids. Germline V CDR1 and CDR2: MNHNY, SVGAGI (reference sequence). The CDR3 here is CAGRERDSQPQHF. In DNA form, the CDR3 reads TGTGCCGGACGAGAGAGGGACAGTCAGCCCCAGCATTTT.

This chain joins TRBV25-1 and TRBJ2-1, with D perhaps given as TRBD1 or TRBD2 (6 bases each). Trimming left V 0 bases short and J 7 bases short, with 19 bases between. CDR1 MGHDK and CDR2 SYGVNS come from the germline V gene. This CDR3 has 17 amino acids. The CDR3 is CASSEYSGGGLLNEQFF. The CDR3, as DNA: TGTGCCAGCAGTGAATATAGCGGTGGGGGCTTACTGAATGAGCAGTTCTTC.

This chain connects TRBV7-3 to TRBJ1-1; no definite D call. The CDR3 spans 13 residues. Per germline, CDR1 SGHTA and CDR2 FQGTGA. V gave up 1 base and J gave up 1 base, with 4 bases separating them. This CDR3 is CASSLRENTEAFF. In DNA form, the CDR3 reads TGTGCCAGCAGCTTAAGGGAGAACACTGAAGCTTTCTTT.

The chain recombines TRBV28 with TRBJ2-2; 9 bases fit TRBD2. The CDR3 contains 17 residues. The germline CDR1 and CDR2 sequences are MDHEN and SYDVKM. Germline trimming cut 3 bases from V and 1 base from J; bases unmatched to any gene: 6. CDR3 sequence reads: CASSLVAGGGNTGELFF. In DNA, the CDR3 is TGTGCCAGCAGTTTGGTGGCGGGAGGGGGGAACACCGGGGAGCTGTTTTTT.

The chain links TRBV7-9 to TRBJ1-1, with D maybe TRBD1 (5 bases). The CDR3 sequence is 11 residues long. Deletions cut 5 bases from V and 8 bases from J, with 9 bases between. CDR1 and CDR2 from the germline V gene are SEHNR and FQNEAQ (reference sequence). The CDR3 nucleotides are TGTGCCAGCAGCCACCGGGGGGAAGCTTTCTTT. This gives the protein CASSHRGEAFF.

V usage is TRBV10-3 and J usage is TRBJ2-2; 7 bases align to TRBD1. V lost 3 bases and J lost 6; bases outside the gene matches: 10. The CDR3 extends over 16 amino acids. Germline V gene lookup returns CDR1 ENHRY and CDR2 SYGVKD. The CDR3 loop reads CAISDRRQGEPGELFF. The DNA for the CDR3 is TGTGCCATCAGTGATCGGAGACAGGGAGAGCCCGGGGAGCTGTTTTTT.

The J gene is TRBJ1-1, the V gene TRBV20-1, with D unresolved. CDR1 and CDR2 from the germline V gene are DFQATT and SNEGSKA (reference sequence). The V end was cut by 6 bases, the J end by 8 bases, with 13 bases between. The CDR3 covers 11 residues. The CDR3: CSAVEAREAFF. The DNA of the CDR3 is TGCAGTGCGGTCGAGGCGCGAGAAGCTTTCTTT.

The table lists this clone with a count of one. The chain combines TRBV30 with TRBJ2-1; 8 nucleotides agree with TRBD2. Germline loops: CDR1 GTSNPN, CDR2 SVGIG (reference sequence). The length of the CDR3 is 14 residues. V shed 4 bases and J 9 bases; nucleotides not matched to a gene: 11. CDR3 sequence (DNA): TGTGCCTGGATCTTACCGGGGGGGCCTCGTGAGCAGTTCTTC. Translating gives CAWILPGGPREQFF.

The V gene is TRBV5-1, the J gene TRBJ2-5; 9 bases agree with TRBD2. V lost 3 bases to trimming and J lost 4 bases; unmatched junction nucleotides: 4. The CDR3 is made up of 14 amino acids. CDR1 is SGHRS, CDR2 YFSETQ, per germline. CDR3 residues: CASSSGLAGETQYF. CDR3 DNA: TGCGCCAGCAGCTCGGGACTAGCAGGAGAGACCCAGTACTTC.

The chain has TRBV7-2 and TRBJ1-5; TRBD1 might be the D (5 bases). The CDR3 length is 14 residues. The germline CDR1 and CDR2 sequences are SGHTA and FQGNSA. Trimming removed 4 bases at V and 5 bases at J, with 12 bases between. The CDR3 loop reads CASSSSLGDQPQHF. CDR3 nucleotide sequence: TGTGCCAGCAGCTCCTCTTTGGGGGATCAGCCCCAGCATTTT.

The chain links TRBV27 to TRBJ2-5; possibly TRBD2 for D (6 bases). The germline V gene encodes CDR1 MNHEY and CDR2 SMNVEV (reference sequence). The CDR3 loop spans 13 amino acids. The V and J ends lost 8 bases and 6 bases respectively, with 16 bases between them. The CDR3 protein is CASAQGRSQTQYF. In DNA form, the CDR3 reads TGTGCCAGCGCACAAGGGAGGAGTCAGACCCAGTACTTC.